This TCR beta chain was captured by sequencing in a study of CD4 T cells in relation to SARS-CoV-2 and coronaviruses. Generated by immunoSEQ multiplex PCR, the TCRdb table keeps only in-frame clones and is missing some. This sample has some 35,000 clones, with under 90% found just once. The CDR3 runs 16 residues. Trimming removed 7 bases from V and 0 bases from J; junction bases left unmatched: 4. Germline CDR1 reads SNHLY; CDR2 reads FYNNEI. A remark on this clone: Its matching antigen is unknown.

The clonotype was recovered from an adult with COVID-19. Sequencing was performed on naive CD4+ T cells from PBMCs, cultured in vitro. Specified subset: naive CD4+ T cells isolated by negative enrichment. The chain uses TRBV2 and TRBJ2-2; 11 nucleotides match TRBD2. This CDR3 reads CASTPLAGANTGELFF. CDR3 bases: TGTGCCAGCACCCCACTAGCGGGAGCGAACACCGGGGAGCTGTTTTTT.